The sequence of this T cell receptor (beta chain) was determined in a study of T-cell reconstitution after alpha-beta-depleted transplantation in children. The authors prepared the TCRbeta library with unique molecular identifiers. Using its own MiXCR run on the PCR reads, TCRdb lists one record per CDR3 protein. In the table there are some 590,000 distinct CDR3 sequences, roughly a tenth of which are singletons. Trimming took 6 bases from V and 6 from J, leaving 9 bases between them. The CDR3 sequence is 12 residues long. This clonotype was obtained from a human donor who donated a stem cell graft to a child with acute myeloid leukemia. The source material was PBMCs from the stem cell graft donor, sampled from the stem cell graft. This rearrangement joins TRBV12-3 or TRBV12-4 to TRBJ2-1; D is ambiguous. Here the CDR3 DNA reads TGTGCCAGCAGCGTATCCCCCAATGAGCAGTTCTTC. Translation: CASSVSPNEQFF.